This TCR beta chain originates from a study of T cells in Graves' hyperthyroidism and ophthalmopathy. The ends were cut back, 4 bases at V and 8 bases at J, with 17 bases in the middle. Germline V gene sequence: CDR1 GTSNPN, CDR2 SVGIG (reference sequence). The CDR3 runs 13 residues. Regions amplified from RNA transcripts were the TCR beta CDR3 regions. First-round RT-PCR targeting the TCR CDR3 was performed with the HTBI primer set. Each CDR3 protein gets one entry after TCRdb re-called the multiplex PCR reads with MiXCR. This sample has 560,000 or so distinct CDR3 sequences, with approximately 44% found just once.

Material: peripheral blood or thyroid tissue (not recorded which). This chain links TRBV30 with TRBJ1-2; no clear D gene. The sequence was obtained from a woman aged 18-35 years with Graves' hyperthyroidism. CDR3 in amino acids: CAWIGRPPGGYTF. In nucleotides, the CDR3 is TGTGCCTGGATCGGAAGGCCTCCAGGCGGCTACACCTTC.